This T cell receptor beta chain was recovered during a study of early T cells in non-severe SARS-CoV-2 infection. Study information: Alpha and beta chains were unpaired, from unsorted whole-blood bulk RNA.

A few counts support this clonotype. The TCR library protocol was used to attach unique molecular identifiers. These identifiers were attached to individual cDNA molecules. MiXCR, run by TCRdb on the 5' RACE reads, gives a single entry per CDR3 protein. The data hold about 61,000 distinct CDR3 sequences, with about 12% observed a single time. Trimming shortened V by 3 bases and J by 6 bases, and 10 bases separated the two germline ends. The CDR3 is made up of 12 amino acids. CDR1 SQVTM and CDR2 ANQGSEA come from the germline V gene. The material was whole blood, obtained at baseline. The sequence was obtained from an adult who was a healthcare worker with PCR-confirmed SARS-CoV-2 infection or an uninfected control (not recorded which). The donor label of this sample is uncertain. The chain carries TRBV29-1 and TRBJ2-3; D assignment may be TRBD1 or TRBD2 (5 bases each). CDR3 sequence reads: CSVEGPGDTQYF. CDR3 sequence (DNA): TGCAGCGTTGAGGGACCTGGGGATACGCAGTATTTT.